A selection of T cell receptor beta chains follows, all from one sample in a study of blood T cell repertoires in COVID-19. Only in-frame clones appear in the TCRdb table, and some are missing; sequencing was by immunoSEQ multiplex PCR. The sample contains roughly 280,000 clones, 75% to 90% of which appear only once. The source material was peripheral blood. The source of these receptors is a man aged 25-45 years with active or convalescent COVID-19. CDR3s include the opening cysteine and the closing phenylalanine or tryptophan. Each record gives: D gene, V gene, J gene, CDR3 DNA, CDR3 protein. A D gene is named only where the DNA matches it firmly.

d_gene: TRBD2
v_gene: TRBV4-3
j_gene: TRBJ2-3
CDR3nt: TGCGCCAGCAGCCAAGATGCACTAGCGGGGGGTAACACGCAGTATTTT
CDR3aa: CASSQDALAGGNTQYF

d_gene: NA
v_gene: TRBV21-1
j_gene: TRBJ1-2
CDR3nt: TGTGCCAGCAGCAAAACGGGGGGTTTGGCAGGCCGACGCCTGAACTATGGCTACACCTTC
CDR3aa: CASSKTGGLAGRRLNYGYTF

d_gene: NA
v_gene: TRBV7-2
j_gene: TRBJ1-1
CDR3nt: TGTGCCAGCAGCCCCTATTACGATGGGAACACTGAAGCTTTCTTT
CDR3aa: CASSPYYDGNTEAFF

d_gene: TRBD2
v_gene: TRBV3-1/TRBV3-2
j_gene: TRBJ2-7
CDR3nt: TGTGCCAGCAGCCAAGATCAGTCTAGCGGGGCCTACGAGCAGTACTTC
CDR3aa: CASSQDQSSGAYEQYF

d_gene: NA
v_gene: TRBV10-1
j_gene: TRBJ1-1
CDR3nt: TGCGCCAGCAGTGATGAAGGGGTCTTGGGCACTGAAGCTTTCTTT
CDR3aa: CASSDEGVLGTEAFF

d_gene: NA
v_gene: TRBV13
j_gene: TRBJ1-4
CDR3nt: TGTGCCAGCAGCACAGACAGGTATAATGAAAAACTGTTTTTT
CDR3aa: CASSTDRYNEKLFF

d_gene: NA
v_gene: TRBV2
j_gene: TRBJ1-2
CDR3nt: TGTGCCAGCAGTGAAGCGCGGGGGGATGGCTACACCTTC
CDR3aa: CASSEARGDGYTF

d_gene: NA
v_gene: TRBV7-2
j_gene: TRBJ2-5
CDR3nt: TGTGCCAGCAGTGGCGGTGCCGGGGAAGAGACCCAGTACTTC
CDR3aa: CASSGGAGEETQYF

d_gene: NA
v_gene: TRBV7-8
j_gene: TRBJ1-1
CDR3nt: TGTGCCAGCAGCCCACGACAAGGCTATGAAGCTTTCTTT
CDR3aa: CASSPRQGYEAFF

d_gene: NA
v_gene: TRBV5-1
j_gene: TRBJ2-1
CDR3nt: TGCGCCAGCAGCTTGGCCACGTTCGCGGCTTATGAGCAGTTCTTC
CDR3aa: CASSLATFAAYEQFF

d_gene: TRBD1
v_gene: TRBV10-2
j_gene: TRBJ1-2
CDR3nt: TGCGCCAGCTGGGACAGGGGGCGAAACGGTGGCTACACCTTC
CDR3aa: CASWDRGRNGGYTF

d_gene: NA
v_gene: TRBV6-1
j_gene: TRBJ2-2
CDR3nt: TGTGCCAGCAGTGCCCGCGGGGCCGCGAACACCGGGGAGCTGTTTTTT
CDR3aa: CASSARGAANTGELFF

d_gene: NA
v_gene: TRBV20-1
j_gene: TRBJ2-5
CDR3nt: TGCAGTGCTAGTTGGTCCGGGCGGCGGGGTGAGACCCAGTACTTC
CDR3aa: CSASWSGRRGETQYF

d_gene: TRBD1
v_gene: TRBV10-3
j_gene: TRBJ1-5
CDR3nt: TGTGCCACCCGAGACAGGGTGAGCAATCAGCCCCAGCATTTT
CDR3aa: CATRDRVSNQPQHF

d_gene: NA
v_gene: TRBV19
j_gene: TRBJ2-7
CDR3nt: TGTGCCAGTAGTGCCCAACTGAACTACGAGCAGTACTTC
CDR3aa: CASSAQLNYEQYF

d_gene: NA
v_gene: TRBV24-1
j_gene: TRBJ1-1
CDR3nt: TGTGCCACCACTGCGGGGGAGGGGGCTGAAGCTTTCTTT
CDR3aa: CATTAGEGAEAFF

d_gene: TRBD1
v_gene: TRBV6-5
j_gene: TRBJ1-5
CDR3nt: TGTGCCAGCAGTCGACAGGGGGACAATCAGCCCCAGCATTTT
CDR3aa: CASSRQGDNQPQHF

d_gene: NA
v_gene: TRBV9
j_gene: TRBJ2-1
CDR3nt: TGTGCCAGCAGCGTAGCATCCCTAGAGTCTAATGAGCAGTTCTTC
CDR3aa: CASSVASLESNEQFF

d_gene: TRBD1
v_gene: TRBV5-1
j_gene: TRBJ1-2
CDR3nt: TGCGCCAGCAGCGACACAGGGGTTGGGGATGGCTACACCTTC
CDR3aa: CASSDTGVGDGYTF

d_gene: NA
v_gene: TRBV28
j_gene: TRBJ1-6
CDR3nt: TGTGCCAGGGCTTCCGGGCCGCAAAGGGGTTCACCCCTCCACTTT
CDR3aa: CARASGPQRGSPLHF

d_gene: NA
v_gene: TRBV20-1
j_gene: TRBJ1-1
CDR3nt: TGCAGTGCTAGTTATTACACTGAAGCTTTCTTT
CDR3aa: CSASYYTEAFF

d_gene: TRBD1
v_gene: TRBV9
j_gene: TRBJ1-1
CDR3nt: TGTGCCAGCAGCCCTCGACAGGGAAACACTGAAGCTTTCTTT
CDR3aa: CASSPRQGNTEAFF

d_gene: TRBD1
v_gene: TRBV30
j_gene: TRBJ1-6
CDR3nt: TGTGCCTGGAAAGGACAGGCGGGTTCACCCCTCCACTTT
CDR3aa: CAWKGQAGSPLHF

d_gene: TRBD1
v_gene: TRBV19
j_gene: TRBJ1-1
CDR3nt: TGTGCCAGCCGGGACAGGGGGGAGGGGACTGAAGCTTTCTTT
CDR3aa: CASRDRGEGTEAFF

d_gene: TRBD1
v_gene: TRBV6-5
j_gene: TRBJ2-7
CDR3nt: TGTGCCAGCACAGGGGGCTCCTACGAGCAGTACTTC
CDR3aa: CASTGGSYEQYF

d_gene: TRBD1
v_gene: TRBV29-1
j_gene: TRBJ2-3
CDR3nt: TGCAGCGGTGTGACAGGGGGAAAAGATACGCAGTATTTT
CDR3aa: CSGVTGGKDTQYF

d_gene: NA
v_gene: TRBV15
j_gene: TRBJ1-3
CDR3nt: TGTGCCACCAGCAGAGTGGGCCGCTCTGGAAACACCATATATTTT
CDR3aa: CATSRVGRSGNTIYF

d_gene: TRBD2
v_gene: TRBV15
j_gene: TRBJ2-3
CDR3nt: TGTGCCACCAGCAGAGGTGGAGCGGGGGGGACCGATACGCAGTATTTT
CDR3aa: CATSRGGAGGTDTQYF